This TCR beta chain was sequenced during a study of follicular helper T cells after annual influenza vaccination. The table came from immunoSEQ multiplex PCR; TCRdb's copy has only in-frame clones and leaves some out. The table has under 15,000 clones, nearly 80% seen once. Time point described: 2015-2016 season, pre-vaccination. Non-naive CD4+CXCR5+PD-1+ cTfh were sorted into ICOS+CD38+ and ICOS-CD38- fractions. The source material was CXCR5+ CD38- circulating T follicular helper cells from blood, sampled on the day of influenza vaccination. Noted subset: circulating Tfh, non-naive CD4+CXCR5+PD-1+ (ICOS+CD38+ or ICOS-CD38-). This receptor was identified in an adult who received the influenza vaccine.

Here the CDR3 reads CASSSTATVPGNTIYF. The DNA of the CDR3 is TGTGCCAGCAGCTCAACTGCGACAGTACCTGGAAACACCATATATTTT. V usage is TRBV11-2 and J usage is TRBJ1-3; D might be TRBD1 (5 bases). CDR1 and CDR2 (germline): SGHAT, FQNNGV. V was cut by 4 bases and J by 2 bases, with 15 bases left in between. The CDR3 extends over 16 amino acids.